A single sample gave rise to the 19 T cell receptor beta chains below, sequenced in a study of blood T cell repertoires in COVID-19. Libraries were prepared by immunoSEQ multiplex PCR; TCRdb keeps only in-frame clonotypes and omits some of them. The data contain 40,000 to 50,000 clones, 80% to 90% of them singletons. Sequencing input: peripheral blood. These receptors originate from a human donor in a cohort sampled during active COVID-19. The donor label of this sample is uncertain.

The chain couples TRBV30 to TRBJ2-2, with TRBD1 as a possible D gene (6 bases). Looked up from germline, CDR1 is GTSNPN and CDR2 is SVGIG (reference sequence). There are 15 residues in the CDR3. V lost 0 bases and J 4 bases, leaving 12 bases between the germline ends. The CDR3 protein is CAWSVRGGVTGELFF. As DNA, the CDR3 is TGTGCCTGGAGTGTCAGGGGCGGTGTCACCGGGGAGCTGTTTTTT.

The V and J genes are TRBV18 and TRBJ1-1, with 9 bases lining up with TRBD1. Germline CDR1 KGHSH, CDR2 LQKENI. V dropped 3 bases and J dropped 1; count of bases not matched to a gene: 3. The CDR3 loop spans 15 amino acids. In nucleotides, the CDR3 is TGTGCCAGCTCACCCGCGGGACAGGGGAACACTGAAGCTTTCTTT. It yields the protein CASSPAGQGNTEAFF.

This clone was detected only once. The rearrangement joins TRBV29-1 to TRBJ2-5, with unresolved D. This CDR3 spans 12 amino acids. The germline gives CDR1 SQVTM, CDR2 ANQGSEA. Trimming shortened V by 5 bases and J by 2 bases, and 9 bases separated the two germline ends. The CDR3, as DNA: TGCAGCGTTATCCCCGGGCAAGAGACCCAGTACTTC. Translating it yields CSVIPGQETQYF. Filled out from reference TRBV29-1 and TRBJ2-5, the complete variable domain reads SAVISQKPSRDICQRGTSLTIQCQVDSQVTMMFWYRQQPGQSLTLIATANQGSEATYESGFVIDKFPISRPNLTFSTLTVSNMSPEDSSIYLCSVIPGQETQYFGPGTRLLVL.

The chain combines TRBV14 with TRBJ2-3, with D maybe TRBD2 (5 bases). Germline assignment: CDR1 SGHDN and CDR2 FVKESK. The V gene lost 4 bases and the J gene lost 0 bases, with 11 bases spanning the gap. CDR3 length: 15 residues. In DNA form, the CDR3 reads TGTGCCAGCAGCCCGCCCGGGGAGAGCACAGATACGCAGTATTTT. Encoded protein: CASSPPGESTDTQYF. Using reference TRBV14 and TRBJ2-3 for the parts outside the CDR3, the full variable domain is EAGVTQFPSHSVIEKGQTVTLRCDPISGHDNLYWYRRVMGKEIKFLLHFVKESKQDESGMPNNRFLAERTGGTYSTLKVQPAELEDSGVYFCASSPPGESTDTQYFGPGTRLTVL.

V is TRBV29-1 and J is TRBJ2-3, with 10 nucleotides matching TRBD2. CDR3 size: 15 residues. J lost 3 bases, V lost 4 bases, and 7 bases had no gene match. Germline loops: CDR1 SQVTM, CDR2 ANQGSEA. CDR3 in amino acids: CSVVSLAGFTDTQYF. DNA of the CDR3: TGCAGCGTTGTCTCACTAGCGGGGTTTACAGATACGCAGTATTTT.

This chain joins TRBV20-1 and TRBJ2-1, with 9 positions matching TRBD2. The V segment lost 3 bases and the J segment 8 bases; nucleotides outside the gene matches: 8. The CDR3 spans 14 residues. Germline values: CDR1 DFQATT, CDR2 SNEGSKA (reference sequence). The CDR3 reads CSASLAGGRDEQFF. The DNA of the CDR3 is TGCAGTGCTAGTTTGGCGGGGGGGCGAGATGAGCAGTTCTTC.

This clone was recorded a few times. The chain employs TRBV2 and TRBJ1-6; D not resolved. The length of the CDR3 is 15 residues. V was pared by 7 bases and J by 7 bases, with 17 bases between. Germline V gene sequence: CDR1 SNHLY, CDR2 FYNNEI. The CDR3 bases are TGTGCCAGCAACCCCCCTGGAGGGCGGAATTCACCCCTCCACTTT. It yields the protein CASNPPGGRNSPLHF. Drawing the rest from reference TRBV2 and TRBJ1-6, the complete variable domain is EPEVTQTPSHQVTQMGQEVILRCVPISNHLYFYWYRQILGQKVEFLVSFYNNEISEKSEIFDDQFSVERPDGSNFTLKIRSTKLEDSAMYFCASNPPGGRNSPLHFGNGTRLTVT.

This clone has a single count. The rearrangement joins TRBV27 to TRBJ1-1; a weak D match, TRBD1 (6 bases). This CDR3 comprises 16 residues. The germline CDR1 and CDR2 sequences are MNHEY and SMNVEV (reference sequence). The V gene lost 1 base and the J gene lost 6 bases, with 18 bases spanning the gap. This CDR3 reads CASSLYRGAVSPEAFF. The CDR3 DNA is TGTGCCAGCAGTTTATATCGGGGGGCGGTATCTCCTGAAGCTTTCTTT.

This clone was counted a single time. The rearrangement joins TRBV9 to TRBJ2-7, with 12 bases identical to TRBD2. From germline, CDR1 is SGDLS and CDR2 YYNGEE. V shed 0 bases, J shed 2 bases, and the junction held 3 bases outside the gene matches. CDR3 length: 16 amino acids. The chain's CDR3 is CASSVAASGGAYEQYF. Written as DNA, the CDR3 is TGTGCCAGCAGCGTAGCGGCTAGCGGGGGGGCCTACGAGCAGTACTTC.

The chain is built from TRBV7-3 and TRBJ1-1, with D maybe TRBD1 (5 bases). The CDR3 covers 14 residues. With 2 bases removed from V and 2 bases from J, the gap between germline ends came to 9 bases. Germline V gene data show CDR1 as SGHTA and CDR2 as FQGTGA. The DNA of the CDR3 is TGTGCCAGCAGCTTAGAAGGGGCTAACACTGAAGCTTTCTTT. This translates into CASSLEGANTEAFF.

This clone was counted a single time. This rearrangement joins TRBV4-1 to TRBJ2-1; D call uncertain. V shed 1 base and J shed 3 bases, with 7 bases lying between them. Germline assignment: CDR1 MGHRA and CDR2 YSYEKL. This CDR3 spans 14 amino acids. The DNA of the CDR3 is TGCGCCAGCAGCCAAGGTCGCAGCTACAATGAGCAGTTCTTC. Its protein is CASSQGRSYNEQFF.

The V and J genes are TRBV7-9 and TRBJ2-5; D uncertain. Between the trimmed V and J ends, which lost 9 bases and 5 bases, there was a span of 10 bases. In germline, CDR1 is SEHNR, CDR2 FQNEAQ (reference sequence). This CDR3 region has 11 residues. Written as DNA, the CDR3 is TGTGCCAGTCAAAATGCGGAGACCCAGTACTTC. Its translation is CASQNAETQYF.

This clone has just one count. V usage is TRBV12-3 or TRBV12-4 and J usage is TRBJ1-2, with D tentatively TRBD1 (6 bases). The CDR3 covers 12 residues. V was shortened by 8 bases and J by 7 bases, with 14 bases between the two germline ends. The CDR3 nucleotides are TGTGCCAGCGGATTGACAGGTCTTGGCTACACCTTC. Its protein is CASGLTGLGYTF.

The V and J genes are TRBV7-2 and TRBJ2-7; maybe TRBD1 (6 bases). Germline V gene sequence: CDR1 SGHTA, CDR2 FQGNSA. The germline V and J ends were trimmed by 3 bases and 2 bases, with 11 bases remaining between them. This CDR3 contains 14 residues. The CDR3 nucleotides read TGTGCCAGCAGCTTTTTTACAGGGACCTACGAGCAGTACTTC. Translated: CASSFFTGTYEQYF.

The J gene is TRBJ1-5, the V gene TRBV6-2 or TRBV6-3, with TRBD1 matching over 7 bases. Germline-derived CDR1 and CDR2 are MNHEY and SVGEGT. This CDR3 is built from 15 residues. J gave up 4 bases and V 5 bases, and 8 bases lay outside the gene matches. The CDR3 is CASSILDRDNQPQHF. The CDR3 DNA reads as TGTGCCAGCAGTATTCTAGACAGGGATAATCAGCCCCAGCATTTT.

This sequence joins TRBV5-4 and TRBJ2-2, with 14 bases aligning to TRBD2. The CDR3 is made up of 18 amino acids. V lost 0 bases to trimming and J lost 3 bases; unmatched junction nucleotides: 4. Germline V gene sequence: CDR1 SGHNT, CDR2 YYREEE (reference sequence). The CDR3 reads CASSLGGLAGGDTGELFF. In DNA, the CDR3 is TGTGCCAGCAGCTTGGGAGGACTAGCGGGGGGAGACACCGGGGAGCTGTTTTTT.

Written as DNA, the CDR3 is TGTGCCAGCAGTCGTGGAGGTGCTAACTATGGCTACACCTTC. Protein sequence: CASSRGGANYGYTF. This chain joins TRBV6-6 and TRBJ1-2; D uncertain. The ends were cut back, 5 bases at V and 0 bases at J, with 10 bases in the middle. Germline lookup yields CDR1 MNHNY and CDR2 SVGAGI (reference sequence). The CDR3 has 14 residues.

The CDR3 reads CATSRYRDTGELFF. CDR3 DNA sequence: TGTGCCACCAGCAGATACAGGGACACCGGGGAGCTGTTTTTT. The chain links TRBV15 to TRBJ2-2; a weak D match, TRBD1 (6 bases). Looked up from germline, CDR1 is LNHNV and CDR2 is YYDKDF (reference sequence). Trimming left V 2 bases short and J 3 bases short, with 7 bases between. CDR3 length equals 14 residues.

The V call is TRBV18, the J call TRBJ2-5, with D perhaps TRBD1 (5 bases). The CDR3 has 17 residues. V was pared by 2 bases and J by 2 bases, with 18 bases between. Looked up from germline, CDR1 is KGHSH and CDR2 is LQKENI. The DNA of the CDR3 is TGTGCCAGCTCACCAAAGGCTTCGCGACAGCTTCAAGAGACCCAGTACTTC. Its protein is CASSPKASRQLQETQYF.